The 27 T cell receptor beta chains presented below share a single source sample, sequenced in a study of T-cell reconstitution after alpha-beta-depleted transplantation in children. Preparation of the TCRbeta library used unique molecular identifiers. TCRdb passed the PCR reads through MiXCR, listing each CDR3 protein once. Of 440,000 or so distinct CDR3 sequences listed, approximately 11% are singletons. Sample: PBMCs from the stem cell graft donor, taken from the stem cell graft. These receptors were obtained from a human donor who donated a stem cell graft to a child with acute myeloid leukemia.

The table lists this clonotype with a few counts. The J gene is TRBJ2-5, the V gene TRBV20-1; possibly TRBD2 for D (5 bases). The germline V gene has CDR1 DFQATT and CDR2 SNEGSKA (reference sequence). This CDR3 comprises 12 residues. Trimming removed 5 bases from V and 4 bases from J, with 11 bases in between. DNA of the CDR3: TGCAGTGCTCGTAGCGCGCCAGAGACCCAGTACTTC. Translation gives CSARSAPETQYF.

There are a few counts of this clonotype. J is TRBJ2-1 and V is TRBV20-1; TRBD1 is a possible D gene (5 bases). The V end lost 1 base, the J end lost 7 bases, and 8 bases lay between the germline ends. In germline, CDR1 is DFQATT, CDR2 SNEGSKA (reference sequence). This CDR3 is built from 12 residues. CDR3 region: CSARVDRNEQFF. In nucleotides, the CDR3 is TGCAGTGCTAGAGTTGACAGAAATGAGCAGTTCTTC.

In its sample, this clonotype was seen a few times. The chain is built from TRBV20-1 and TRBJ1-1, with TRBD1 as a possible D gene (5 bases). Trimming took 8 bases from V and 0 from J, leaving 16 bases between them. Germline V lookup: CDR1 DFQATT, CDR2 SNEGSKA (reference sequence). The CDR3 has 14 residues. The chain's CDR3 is CSPGGVGMNTEAFF. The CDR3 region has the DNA TGCAGTCCCGGGGGGGTTGGCATGAACACTGAAGCTTTCTTT.

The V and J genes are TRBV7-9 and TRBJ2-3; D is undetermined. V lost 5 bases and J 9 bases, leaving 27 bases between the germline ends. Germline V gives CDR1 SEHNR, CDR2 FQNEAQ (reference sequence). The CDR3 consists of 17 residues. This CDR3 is CASSPAKARSSEETQYF. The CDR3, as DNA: TGTGCCAGCAGCCCGGCGAAAGCCAGGTCGAGCGAAGAAACGCAGTATTTT.

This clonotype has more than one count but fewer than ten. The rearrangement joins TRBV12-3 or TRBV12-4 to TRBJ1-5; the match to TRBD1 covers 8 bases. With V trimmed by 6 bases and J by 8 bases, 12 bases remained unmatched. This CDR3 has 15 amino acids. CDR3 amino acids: CASSRGTGSLKPQHF. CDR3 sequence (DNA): TGTGCCAGCAGCCGCGGGACAGGTAGTTTGAAGCCCCAGCATTTT.

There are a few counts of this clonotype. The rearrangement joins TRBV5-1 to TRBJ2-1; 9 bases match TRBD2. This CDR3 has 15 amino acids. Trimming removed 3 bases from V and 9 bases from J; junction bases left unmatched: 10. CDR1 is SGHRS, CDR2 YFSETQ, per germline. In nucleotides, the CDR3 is TGCGCCAGCAGCTCGCCGGGCGGGAGGGCCAGTGAGCAGTTCTTC. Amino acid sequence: CASSSPGGRASEQFF.

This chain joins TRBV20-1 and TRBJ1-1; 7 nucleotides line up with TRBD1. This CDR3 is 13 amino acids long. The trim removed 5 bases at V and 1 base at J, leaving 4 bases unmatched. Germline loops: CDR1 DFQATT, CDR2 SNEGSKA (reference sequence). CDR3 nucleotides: TGCAGTGCTGGGGACAGTCGGAACACTGAAGCTTTCTTT. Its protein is CSAGDSRNTEAFF.

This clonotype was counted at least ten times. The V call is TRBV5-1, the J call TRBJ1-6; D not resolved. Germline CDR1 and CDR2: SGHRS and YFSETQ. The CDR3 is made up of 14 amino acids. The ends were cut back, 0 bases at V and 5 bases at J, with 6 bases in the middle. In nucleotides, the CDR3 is TGCGCCAGCAGCTTGGGCACGAATAATTCACCCCTCCACTTT. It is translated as CASSLGTNNSPLHF.

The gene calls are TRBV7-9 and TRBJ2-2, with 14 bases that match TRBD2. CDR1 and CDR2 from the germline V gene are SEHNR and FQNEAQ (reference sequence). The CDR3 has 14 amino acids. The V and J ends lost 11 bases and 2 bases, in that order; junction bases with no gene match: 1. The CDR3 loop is CAGTSGGNTGELFF. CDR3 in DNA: TGTGCCGGGACTAGCGGGGGTAACACCGGGGAGCTGTTTTTT.

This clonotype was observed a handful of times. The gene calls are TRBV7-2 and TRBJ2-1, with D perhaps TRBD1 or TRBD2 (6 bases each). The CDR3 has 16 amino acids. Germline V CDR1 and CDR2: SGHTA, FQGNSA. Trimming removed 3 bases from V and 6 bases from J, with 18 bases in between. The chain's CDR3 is CASSLGRGPPLNEQFF. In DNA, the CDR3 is TGTGCCAGCAGCTTGGGACGGGGGCCCCCCCTCAATGAGCAGTTCTTC.

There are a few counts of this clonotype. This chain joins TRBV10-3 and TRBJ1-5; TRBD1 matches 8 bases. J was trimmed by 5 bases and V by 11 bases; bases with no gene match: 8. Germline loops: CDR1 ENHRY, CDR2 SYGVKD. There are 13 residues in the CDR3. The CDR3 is CASGQGWDQPQHF. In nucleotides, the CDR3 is TGTGCCTCCGGACAGGGTTGGGATCAGCCCCAGCATTTT.

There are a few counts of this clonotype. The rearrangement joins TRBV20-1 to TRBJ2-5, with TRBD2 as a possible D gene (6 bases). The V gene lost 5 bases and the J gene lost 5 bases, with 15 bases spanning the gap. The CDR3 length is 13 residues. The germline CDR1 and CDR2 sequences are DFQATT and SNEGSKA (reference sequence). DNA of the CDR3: TGCAGTGCTCCAGCTACTAGCTGGGAGACCCAGTACTTC. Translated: CSAPATSWETQYF.

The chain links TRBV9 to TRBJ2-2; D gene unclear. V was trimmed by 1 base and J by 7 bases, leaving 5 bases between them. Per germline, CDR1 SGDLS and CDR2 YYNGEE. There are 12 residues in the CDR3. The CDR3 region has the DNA TGTGCCAGCAGCGTATTGGGCGGGGAGCTGTTTTTT. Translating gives CASSVLGGELFF.

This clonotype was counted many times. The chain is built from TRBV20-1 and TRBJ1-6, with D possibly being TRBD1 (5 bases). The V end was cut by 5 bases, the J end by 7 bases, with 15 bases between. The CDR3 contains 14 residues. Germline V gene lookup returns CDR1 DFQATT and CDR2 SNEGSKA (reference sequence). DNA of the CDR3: TGCAGTGCTGGACCCCAGGGTGGGAATTCACCCCTCCACTTT. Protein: CSAGPQGGNSPLHF.

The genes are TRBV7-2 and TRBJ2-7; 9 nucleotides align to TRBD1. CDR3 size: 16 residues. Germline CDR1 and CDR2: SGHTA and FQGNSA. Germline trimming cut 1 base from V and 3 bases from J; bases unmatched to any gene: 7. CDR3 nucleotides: TGTGCCAGCAGCTTAGTCCGGACAGGGGAATTCTACGAGCAGTACTTC. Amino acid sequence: CASSLVRTGEFYEQYF.

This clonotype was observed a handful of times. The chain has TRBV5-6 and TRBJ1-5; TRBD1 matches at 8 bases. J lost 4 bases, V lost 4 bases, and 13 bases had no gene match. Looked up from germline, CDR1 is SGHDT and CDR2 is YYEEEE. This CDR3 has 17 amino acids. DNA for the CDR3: TGTGCCAGCAGCCGTGGCCTGACGGACAGGGTGAATCAGCCCCAGCATTTT. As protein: CASSRGLTDRVNQPQHF.

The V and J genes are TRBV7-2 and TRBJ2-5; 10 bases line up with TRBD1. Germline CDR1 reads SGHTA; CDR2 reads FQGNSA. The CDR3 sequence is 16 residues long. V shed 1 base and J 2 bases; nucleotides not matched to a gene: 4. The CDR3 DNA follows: TGTGCCAGCAGCTTAGGACAGGGGGCTAGGCAAGAGACCCAGTACTTC. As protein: CASSLGQGARQETQYF.

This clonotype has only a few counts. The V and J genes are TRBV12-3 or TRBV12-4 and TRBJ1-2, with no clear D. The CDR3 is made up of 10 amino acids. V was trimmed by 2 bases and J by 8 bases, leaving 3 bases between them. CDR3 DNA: TGTGCCAGCAGTTTAAACGGCTACACCTTC. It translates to CASSLNGYTF.

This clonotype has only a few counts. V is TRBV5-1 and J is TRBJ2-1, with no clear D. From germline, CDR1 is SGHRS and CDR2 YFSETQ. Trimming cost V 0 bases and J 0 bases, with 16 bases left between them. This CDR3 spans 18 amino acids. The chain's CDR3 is CASSLGLRSPSSYNEQFF. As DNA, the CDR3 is TGCGCCAGCAGCTTGGGCCTGCGGAGCCCTAGCTCCTACAATGAGCAGTTCTTC.

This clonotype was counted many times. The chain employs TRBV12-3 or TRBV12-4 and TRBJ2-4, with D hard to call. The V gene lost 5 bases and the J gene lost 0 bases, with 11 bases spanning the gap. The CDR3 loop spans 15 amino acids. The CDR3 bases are TGTGCCAGCAGTACCGCCCCCAGAGCCAAAAACATTCAGTACTTC. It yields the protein CASSTAPRAKNIQYF.

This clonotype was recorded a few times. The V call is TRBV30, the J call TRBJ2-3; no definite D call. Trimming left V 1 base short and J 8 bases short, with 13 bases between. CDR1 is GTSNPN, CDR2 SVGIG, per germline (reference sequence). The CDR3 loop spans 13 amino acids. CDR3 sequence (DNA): TGTGCCTGGAGTGAAACAGTCGCGGTTACGCAGTATTTT. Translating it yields CAWSETVAVTQYF.

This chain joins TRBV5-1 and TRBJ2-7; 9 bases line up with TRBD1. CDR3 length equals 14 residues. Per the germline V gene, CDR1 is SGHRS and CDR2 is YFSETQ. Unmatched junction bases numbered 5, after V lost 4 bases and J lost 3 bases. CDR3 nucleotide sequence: TGCGCCAGCAGCAGAAAGACAGGGGGCTACGAGCAGTACTTC. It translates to CASSRKTGGYEQYF.

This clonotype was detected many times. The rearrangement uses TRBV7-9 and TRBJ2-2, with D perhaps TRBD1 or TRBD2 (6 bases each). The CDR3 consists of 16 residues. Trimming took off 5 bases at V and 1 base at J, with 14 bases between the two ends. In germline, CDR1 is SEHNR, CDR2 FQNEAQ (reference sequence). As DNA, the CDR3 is TGTGCCAGCAGCATTAGTCGGGGGCTGAACACCGGGGAGCTGTTTTTT. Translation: CASSISRGLNTGELFF.

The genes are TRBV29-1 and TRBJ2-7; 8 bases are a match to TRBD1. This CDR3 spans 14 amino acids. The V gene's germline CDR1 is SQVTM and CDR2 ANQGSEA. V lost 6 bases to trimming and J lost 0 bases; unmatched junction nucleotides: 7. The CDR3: CSVAGQDSSYEQYF. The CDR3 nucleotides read TGCAGCGTGGCGGGACAGGATAGCTCCTACGAGCAGTACTTC.

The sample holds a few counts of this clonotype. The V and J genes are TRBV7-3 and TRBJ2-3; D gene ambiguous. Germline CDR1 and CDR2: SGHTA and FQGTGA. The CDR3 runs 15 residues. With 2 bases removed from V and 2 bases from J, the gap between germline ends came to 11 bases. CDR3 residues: CASSLRPAPTDTQYF. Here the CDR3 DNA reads TGTGCCAGCAGCTTACGCCCTGCACCCACAGATACGCAGTATTTT.

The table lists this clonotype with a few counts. The CDR3 sequence is CSAPIAGAWNEQFF. DNA of the CDR3: TGCAGTGCTCCAATAGCGGGAGCTTGGAATGAGCAGTTCTTC. The genes are TRBV20-1 and TRBJ2-1; TRBD2 matches at 9 bases. This CDR3 spans 14 amino acids. V gave up 5 bases and J gave up 7 bases; unmatched junction bases: 9. Germline CDR1 and CDR2: DFQATT and SNEGSKA (reference sequence).

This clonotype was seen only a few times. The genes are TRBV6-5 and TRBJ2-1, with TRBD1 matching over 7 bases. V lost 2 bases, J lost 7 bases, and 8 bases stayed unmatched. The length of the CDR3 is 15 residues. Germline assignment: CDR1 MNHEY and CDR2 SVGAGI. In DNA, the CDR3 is TGTGCCAGCAGTTACAGGGTACAGGGGCGGAATGAGCAGTTCTTC. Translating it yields CASSYRVQGRNEQFF.